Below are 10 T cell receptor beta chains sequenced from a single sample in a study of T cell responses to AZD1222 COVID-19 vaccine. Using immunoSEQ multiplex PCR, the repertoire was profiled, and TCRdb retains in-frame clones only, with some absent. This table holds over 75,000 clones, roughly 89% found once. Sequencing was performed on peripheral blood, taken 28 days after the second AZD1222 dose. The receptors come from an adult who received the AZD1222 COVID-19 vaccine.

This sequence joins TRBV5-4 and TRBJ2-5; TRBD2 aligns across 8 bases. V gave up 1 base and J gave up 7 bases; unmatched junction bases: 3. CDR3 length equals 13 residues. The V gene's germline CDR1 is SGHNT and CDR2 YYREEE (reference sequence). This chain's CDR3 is CASSLPGGGTQYF. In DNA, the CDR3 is TGTGCCAGCAGCTTGCCCGGGGGGGGGACCCAGTACTTC. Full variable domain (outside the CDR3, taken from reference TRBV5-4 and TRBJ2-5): ETGVTQSPTHLIKTRGQQVTLRCSSQSGHNTVSWYQQALGQGPQFIFQYYREEENGRGNFPPRFSGLQFPNYSSELNVNALELDDSALYLCASSLPGGGTQYFGPGTRLLVL.

The CDR3 here is CASSPVGLAGGETQYF. In DNA, the CDR3 is TGCGCCAGCAGTCCAGTGGGACTAGCGGGTGGAGAGACCCAGTACTTC. The chain carries TRBV5-1 and TRBJ2-5; 12 bases match TRBD2. Germline V gives CDR1 SGHRS, CDR2 YFSETQ. CDR3 length: 16 residues. Trimming cost V 5 bases and J 4 bases; bases outside gene matches: 9.

CDR3 bases: TGTGCCAGCAGTCCCCGCGGACAGCTGAACTATGGCTACACCTTC. Its protein product is CASSPRGQLNYGYTF. The chain combines TRBV28 with TRBJ1-2; a possible D gene is TRBD1 (6 bases). The germline V gene encodes CDR1 MDHEN and CDR2 SYDVKM. The V gene lost 5 bases and the J gene lost 2 bases, with 15 bases spanning the gap. The CDR3 extends over 15 amino acids.

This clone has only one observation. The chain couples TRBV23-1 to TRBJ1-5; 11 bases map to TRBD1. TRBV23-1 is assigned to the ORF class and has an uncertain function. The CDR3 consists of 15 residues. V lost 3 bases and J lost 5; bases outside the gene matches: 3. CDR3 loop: CASSHTDRGHQPQHF. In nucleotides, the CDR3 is TGCGCCAGCAGTCACACGGACAGGGGGCATCAGCCCCAGCATTTT.

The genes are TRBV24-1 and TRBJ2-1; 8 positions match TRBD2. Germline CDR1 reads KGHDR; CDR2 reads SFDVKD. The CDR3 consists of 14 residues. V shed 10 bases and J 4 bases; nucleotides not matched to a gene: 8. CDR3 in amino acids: CATSDSGAYNEQFF. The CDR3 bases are TGTGCCACGAGCGATAGCGGGGCATACAATGAGCAGTTCTTC.

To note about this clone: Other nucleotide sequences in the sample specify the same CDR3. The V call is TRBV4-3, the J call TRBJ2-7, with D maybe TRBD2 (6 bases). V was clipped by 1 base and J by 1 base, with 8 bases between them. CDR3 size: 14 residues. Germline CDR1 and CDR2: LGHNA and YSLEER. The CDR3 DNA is TGCGCCAGCAGCCAAGGGAGGGGATCCTACGAGCAGTACTTC. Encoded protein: CASSQGRGSYEQYF.

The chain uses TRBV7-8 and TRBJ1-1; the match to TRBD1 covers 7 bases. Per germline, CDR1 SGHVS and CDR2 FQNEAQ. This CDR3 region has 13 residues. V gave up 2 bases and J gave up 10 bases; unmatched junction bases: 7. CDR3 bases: TGTGCCAGCAGCTTATTCGGACAGGAAGGAGCTTTCTTT. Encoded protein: CASSLFGQEGAFF.

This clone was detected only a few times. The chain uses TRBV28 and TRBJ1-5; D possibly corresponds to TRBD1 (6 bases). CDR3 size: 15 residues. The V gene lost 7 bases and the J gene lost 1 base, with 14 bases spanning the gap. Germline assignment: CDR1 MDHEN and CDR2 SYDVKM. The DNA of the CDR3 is TGTGCCAGCACCTTTACGGGGGCCAGCAATCAGCCCCAGCATTTT. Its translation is CASTFTGASNQPQHF.

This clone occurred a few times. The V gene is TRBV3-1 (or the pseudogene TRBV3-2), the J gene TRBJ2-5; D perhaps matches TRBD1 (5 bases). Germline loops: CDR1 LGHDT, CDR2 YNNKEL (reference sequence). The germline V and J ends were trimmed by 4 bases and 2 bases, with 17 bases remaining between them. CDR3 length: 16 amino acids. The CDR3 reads CASSLIRWGLQETQYF. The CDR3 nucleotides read TGTGCCAGCAGCCTAATCCGGTGGGGCTTACAAGAGACCCAGTACTTC.

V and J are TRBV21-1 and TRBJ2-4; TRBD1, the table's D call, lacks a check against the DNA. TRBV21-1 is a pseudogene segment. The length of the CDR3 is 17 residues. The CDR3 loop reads CASSKAQSKNSKNIQYF. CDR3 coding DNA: TGTGCCAGCAGCAAAGCGCAGAGTAAGAACAGCAAAAACATTCAGTACTTC.